A selection of T cell receptor beta chains follows, all from one sample in a study of blood T cell repertoires in COVID-19. The data were produced by immunoSEQ multiplex PCR, yet TCRdb's version contains in-frame clones alone and is incomplete. The data hold fewer than 350,000 clones, with roughly 88% observed a single time. The material sequenced was PBMCs or T cells enriched from blood (not recorded which). These TCRs come from a woman younger than 45 who had recovered from COVID-19. The CDR3 runs from the conserved cysteine through the conserved F or W. The D gene is left open where the match is weak. Size tells how often a clone was seen (once, few, many) or the class of an expanded clone, and some rows leave it out.

v_gene: TRBV28
abundance: .
d_gene: TRBD1
j_gene: TRBJ2-1
CDR3nt: TGTGCCAGCAGTCCAGCCGGGACAGGGGCCTACAATGAGCAGTTCTTC
CDR3aa: CASSPAGTGAYNEQFF

v_gene: TRBV2
abundance: .
d_gene: .
j_gene: TRBJ2-3
CDR3nt: TGTGCCAGCAGAGAGCGGATCAACACAGATACGCAGTATTTT
CDR3aa: CASRERINTDTQYF

v_gene: TRBV6-5
abundance: .
d_gene: TRBD1
j_gene: TRBJ1-5
CDR3nt: TGTGCCAGCAGTCCGACAGGGCGCAATCAGCCCCAGCATTTT
CDR3aa: CASSPTGRNQPQHF

v_gene: TRBV11-3
abundance: once
d_gene: .
j_gene: TRBJ2-3
CDR3nt: TGTGCCAGCAGCCCAACTAGATTTGGAGATACGCAGTATTTT
CDR3aa: CASSPTRFGDTQYF

v_gene: TRBV27
abundance: .
d_gene: .
j_gene: TRBJ2-7
CDR3nt: TGTGCCAGCAGCCCCGGGGGGCACTCCTACGAGCAGTACTTC
CDR3aa: CASSPGGHSYEQYF

v_gene: TRBV9
abundance: .
d_gene: .
j_gene: TRBJ1-2
CDR3nt: TGTGCCAGCAGCGTAGGTAGTGGTGACTATGGCTACACCTTC
CDR3aa: CASSVGSGDYGYTF

v_gene: TRBV2
abundance: .
d_gene: TRBD1
j_gene: TRBJ1-2
CDR3nt: TGTGCCAGCATAGGGACAGGGGGCCTCTATGGCTACACCTTC
CDR3aa: CASIGTGGLYGYTF

v_gene: TRBV9
abundance: .
d_gene: TRBD2
j_gene: TRBJ2-7
CDR3nt: TGTGCCAGCAGCGTAGACCCCGGACTAGCGGGCTCTACCTGGGACGAGCAGTACTTC
CDR3aa: CASSVDPGLAGSTWDEQYF

v_gene: TRBV7-9
abundance: .
d_gene: .
j_gene: TRBJ1-3
CDR3nt: TGTGCCAGCAGCGCTGGGAGCTCTGGAAACACCATATATTTT
CDR3aa: CASSAGSSGNTIYF

v_gene: TRBV28
abundance: .
d_gene: .
j_gene: TRBJ1-4
CDR3nt: TGTGCCAGCAGTTTGGCGGGAGACGGCGAAAAACTGTTTTTT
CDR3aa: CASSLAGDGEKLFF

v_gene: TRBV6-5
abundance: .
d_gene: .
j_gene: TRBJ1-4
CDR3nt: TGTGCCAGCAGTTACATCCGAACTGGTGAAAAACTGTTTTTT
CDR3aa: CASSYIRTGEKLFF

v_gene: TRBV7-2
abundance: .
d_gene: .
j_gene: TRBJ2-5
CDR3nt: TGTGCCAGCAGTTCATCGGGGGAGACCCAGTACTTC
CDR3aa: CASSSSGETQYF

v_gene: TRBV19
abundance: .
d_gene: TRBD1
j_gene: TRBJ1-1
CDR3nt: TGTGCCAGTAGTAACCGGGACAGGAACACTGAAGCTTTCTTT
CDR3aa: CASSNRDRNTEAFF

v_gene: TRBV20-1
abundance: .
d_gene: .
j_gene: TRBJ2-1
CDR3nt: TGCAGTGCTGGGACATCCAATGAGCAGTTCTTC
CDR3aa: CSAGTSNEQFF

v_gene: TRBV7-9
abundance: .
d_gene: .
j_gene: TRBJ2-3
CDR3nt: TGTGCCAGCAGCACCGACAGACGCACAGATACGCAGTATTTT
CDR3aa: CASSTDRRTDTQYF

v_gene: TRBV5-1
abundance: .
d_gene: TRBD1
j_gene: TRBJ1-1
CDR3nt: TGCGCCAGCAGCTTGATACAGGGGGTCGCAGAAGCTTTCTTT
CDR3aa: CASSLIQGVAEAFF

v_gene: TRBV5-8
abundance: .
d_gene: TRBD2
j_gene: TRBJ2-1
CDR3nt: TGTGCCAGCAGCCGTCTAGGACTAGCGGGTTCGTACAATGAGCAGTTCTTC
CDR3aa: CASSRLGLAGSYNEQFF

v_gene: TRBV6-5
abundance: .
d_gene: .
j_gene: TRBJ1-1
CDR3nt: TGTGCCAGCAGGGAGGCGGGCACTGAAGCTTTCTTT
CDR3aa: CASREAGTEAFF

v_gene: TRBV19
abundance: .
d_gene: .
j_gene: TRBJ2-3
CDR3nt: TGTGCCAGTAGTCCACAGGGTTCAGATACGCAGTATTTT
CDR3aa: CASSPQGSDTQYF

v_gene: TRBV29-1
abundance: once
d_gene: .
j_gene: TRBJ1-5
CDR3nt: TGCAGCGCTTCAGGGACAAATCAGCCCCAGCATTTT
CDR3aa: CSASGTNQPQHF

v_gene: TRBV7-9
abundance: .
d_gene: TRBD1
j_gene: TRBJ2-1
CDR3nt: TGTGCCAGCAGCTTTGATCCTGGGACAGGGGGGGACAATGAGCAGTTCTTC
CDR3aa: CASSFDPGTGGDNEQFF